The rows below give T cell receptor beta chains drawn from one sample of a study of cytomegalovirus exposure and HLA in healthy donors. Sequenced by immunoSEQ multiplex PCR; TCRdb stores in-frame clones only, minus some. The data show about 190,000 clones, more than 75% seen once. Sequencing input: PBMCs. The receptor set was obtained from a woman in her 50s in good health and CMV-seropositive. The CDR3 runs from the conserved cysteine through the conserved F or W. Fields, in order: D gene, clone size, J gene, V gene, CDR3 protein, CDR3 DNA. A D gene is named only where the DNA matches it firmly. The size entry is marked missing in some rows and otherwise reads once, few, many or a size class.

NA once TRBJ2-5 TRBV11-1 CASSETAGNQETQYF TGTGCCAGCAGCGAAACAGCGGGCAACCAAGAGACCCAGTACTTC
NA NA TRBJ2-5 TRBV30 CAWSVGGTQETQYF TGTGCCTGGAGTGTGGGCGGGACCCAAGAGACCCAGTACTTC
TRBD1 NA TRBJ2-3 TRBV9 CASKGQGADTQYF TGTGCCAGCAAGGGACAGGGGGCAGATACGCAGTATTTT
NA NA TRBJ2-5 TRBV6-5 CASSGTSSGETQYF TGTGCCAGCAGCGGAACTAGTTCGGGAGAGACCCAGTACTTC
TRBD1 NA TRBJ2-2 TRBV6-1 CASSGDRGAAGELFF TGTGCCAGCAGTGGGGACAGGGGAGCAGCCGGGGAGCTGTTTTTT
TRBD2 NA TRBJ2-1 TRBV5-1 CASSFLTGLVSYNEQFF TGCGCCAGCAGCTTTCTCACTGGACTAGTCTCCTACAATGAGCAGTTCTTC
NA NA TRBJ2-5 TRBV7-9 CSSSLAQGSETQYF TGTTCCAGCAGCTTAGCTCAGGGTTCGGAGACCCAGTACTTC
NA NA TRBJ1-5 TRBV5-5 CASSLYITANQPQHF TGTGCCAGCAGCTTGTATATAACAGCCAATCAGCCCCAGCATTTT
NA NA TRBJ2-5 TRBV9 CASSVGAPPQETQYF TGTGCCAGCAGCGTGGGGGCGCCCCCCCAAGAGACCCAGTACTTC
TRBD1 few TRBJ1-1 TRBV6-5 CASSYGQGGNTEAFF TGTGCCAGCAGTTACGGACAGGGGGGGAACACTGAAGCTTTCTTT
TRBD1 NA TRBJ2-1 TRBV7-2 CASSQRGQTYNEQFF TGTGCCAGCAGCCAGAGGGGACAGACCTACAATGAGCAGTTCTTC
TRBD2 NA TRBJ2-5 TRBV7-9 CASSLTGTSKETQYF TGTGCCAGCAGCCTTACCGGGACTAGCAAAGAGACCCAGTACTTC
NA NA TRBJ1-6 TRBV21-1 CASSPPGQGNSPLHF TGTGCCAGCAGCCCTCCGGGACAGGGCAATTCACCCCTCCACTTT
TRBD2 NA TRBJ2-5 TRBV9 CASSVSGGGTSGETQYF TGTGCCAGCAGCGTAAGCGGCGGGGGGACTAGCGGAGAGACCCAGTACTTC
TRBD2 NA TRBJ2-7 TRBV14 CASSPLGEGGYEQYF TGTGCCAGCAGCCCACTGGGGGAGGGTGGTTACGAGCAGTACTTC
TRBD1 NA TRBJ2-5 TRBV5-1 CASSWTGLTKETQYF TGCGCCAGCAGCTGGACAGGGCTCACAAAAGAGACCCAGTACTTC
NA NA TRBJ1-2 TRBV5-1 CASSPGPANYGYTF TGCGCCAGCAGCCCAGGGCCAGCTAACTATGGCTACACCTTC